Each of the 21 T cell receptor beta chains below was sequenced from the same sample in a study of molecular identifiers for immune sequencing clone quantification (dated by TCRdb to the late 2010s). The receptor library was made with PCR. TCRdb shows the sequencer as Illumina HiSeq 4000. TCRdb reran the public reads through fastp at Q25 and MiXCR, keeping productive beta chains. Merged by CDR3 protein, the rows form single entries marked with the most common genes and DNA. This sample is represented by 75,000 to 100,000 distinct CDR3 sequences; about 20% of them were singletons. Of the sample, 0.75% to 0.95% falls within the top ten clones. The sequenced material came from naive CD8+ T cells from blood, with Jurkat cell RNA spiked in. The meaning of the sample's cell subset or site label: FACS-sorted CD8+CD4-CCR7+CD45RA+ naive T cells. The receptors come from a human donor in good health. Some libraries in this study had Jurkat cell RNA spiked in.

Details on this clonotype: This could be a read error, since a much larger clone is one nucleotide away. The CDR3 does not close with the conserved phenylalanine or tryptophan, likely indicating a read error. This rearrangement joins TRBV20-1 to TRBJ2-7, with 8 nucleotides matching TRBD2. The CDR3 totals 13 residues. CDR1 and CDR2 (germline): DFQATT, SNEGSKA (reference sequence). V shed 3 bases, J shed 4 bases, and the junction held 5 bases outside the gene matches. The CDR3 loop reads CSARELAEYEQYL. The CDR3 nucleotides are TGCAGTGCTAGGGAACTAGCGGAGTACGAGCAGTACCTC.

Comments on this clonotype: This may be a read error: a much more frequent sequence differs by one nucleotide. The chain has TRBV13 and TRBJ1-1, with unresolved D. This CDR3 has 16 residues. With 0 bases removed from V and 7 bases from J, the gap between germline ends came to 18 bases. Germline V lookup: CDR1 PRHDT, CDR2 FYEKMQ (reference sequence). CDR3 coding DNA: TGTGCCAGCAGCTTAGGCCGGAACCTCGGGTACATTGAAGCTTTCTTT. It translates to CASSLGRNLGYIEAFF. The variable domain in full, completed from reference TRBV13 and TRBJ1-1, reads AAGVIQSPRHLIKEKRETATLKCYPIPRHDTVYWYQQGPGQDPQFLISFYEKMQSDKGSIPDRFSAQQFSDYHSELNMSSLELGDSALYFCASSLGRNLGYIEAFFGQGTRLTVV.

As for this clonotype: A much larger clone lies one base from this, so it may be a read error. The chain recombines TRBV18 with TRBJ2-7, with unresolved D. CDR3 length: 14 amino acids. Trimming stripped 0 bases from V and 2 bases from J, with 8 bases between. Germline V gives CDR1 KGHSH, CDR2 LQKENI. The CDR3 coding sequence is TGTGCCAGCTCACCACCGGCAGAGACCTACGAGCAGTACTTC. Protein sequence: CASSPPAETYEQYF.

CDR3 nucleotide sequence: TGCGCCAGCAGCCCAGGTGGACAGGGGCACCTCTATGGCTACACCTTC. Its protein is CASSPGGQGHLYGYTF. The V and J genes are TRBV4-1 and TRBJ1-2, with 9 bases identical to TRBD1. Per germline, CDR1 MGHRA and CDR2 YSYEKL. After removal of 4 bases from V and 4 bases from J, the junction contained 10 bases not matched to a gene. This CDR3 spans 16 amino acids.

This rearrangement joins TRBV13 to TRBJ2-7, with 13 positions matching TRBD2. Trimming removed 3 bases from V and 12 bases from J; junction bases left unmatched: 11. The CDR3 totals 15 residues. Germline V gives CDR1 PRHDT, CDR2 FYEKMQ (reference sequence). DNA for the CDR3: TGTGCCAGCAGCTTGAGGGGGACTAGCGGGATGGGGCTGTACTTC. Protein product: CASSLRGTSGMGLYF. The whole variable domain, filled in from reference TRBV13 and TRBJ2-7, reads AAGVIQSPRHLIKEKRETATLKCYPIPRHDTVYWYQQGPGQDPQFLISFYEKMQSDKGSIPDRFSAQQFSDYHSELNMSSLELGDSALYFCASSLRGTSGMGLYFGPGTRLTVT.

This clonotype was recorded many times. The chain employs TRBV6-5 and TRBJ2-7, with TRBD1 identical over 11 bases. V lost 2 bases to trimming and J lost 3 bases; unmatched junction nucleotides: 3. Germline loops: CDR1 MNHEY, CDR2 SVGAGI. The CDR3 is 15 amino acids. The CDR3 sequence: CASSYRTGGNYEQYF. The CDR3 DNA reads as TGTGCCAGCAGTTACCGGACAGGGGGCAACTACGAGCAGTACTTC.

The table lists this clonotype with many counts. This chain links TRBV13 with TRBJ1-5; 7 bases align to TRBD1. Per the germline V gene, CDR1 is PRHDT and CDR2 is FYEKMQ (reference sequence). The CDR3 has 14 residues. V shed 5 bases and J 6 bases; nucleotides not matched to a gene: 7. In DNA, the CDR3 is TGTGCCAGCAGCCCGGACAGGTCGGGTCAGCCCCAGCATTTT. Protein sequence: CASSPDRSGQPQHF.

This clonotype has at least ten counts. The chain employs TRBV3-1 and TRBJ2-3; D perhaps matches TRBD1 (6 bases). Trimming stripped 8 bases from V and 7 bases from J, with 19 bases between. The germline gives CDR1 LGHDT, CDR2 YNNKEL (reference sequence). The CDR3 sequence is 14 residues long. The CDR3 protein is CASQDPNTGNTQYF. The CDR3 DNA follows: TGTGCCAGCCAGGACCCAAATACAGGGAATACGCAGTATTTT.

This clonotype was picked up many times. V and J are TRBV6-5 and TRBJ1-5; no clear D gene. CDR1 is MNHEY, CDR2 SVGAGI, per germline. The CDR3 totals 14 residues. The V gene lost 6 bases and the J gene lost 4 bases, with 13 bases spanning the gap. The CDR3 DNA sequence: TGTGCCAGCAGCCCCGGACCGGATAATCAGCCCCAGCATTTT. This gives the protein CASSPGPDNQPQHF.

This clonotype was recorded at least ten times. The chain has TRBV12-3 or TRBV12-4 and TRBJ2-6; D gene uncertain. V dropped 6 bases and J dropped 0 bases, with 15 bases sitting between them. CDR3 length: 17 residues. The chain's CDR3 is CASRPGTSSSGANVLTF. The CDR3 coding sequence is TGTGCCAGCAGGCCTGGTACCTCCAGCTCTGGGGCCAACGTCCTGACTTTC.

This clonotype was found many times. V gene TRBV4-1 combines with J gene TRBJ2-1, with 9 bases fitting TRBD2. Germline V gene sequence: CDR1 MGHRA, CDR2 YSYEKL. There are 16 residues in the CDR3. The ends lost 0 bases at V and 2 bases at J; junction bases unmatched: 2. The CDR3 spells CASSQEGGRAYNEQFF. CDR3 in DNA: TGCGCCAGCAGCCAAGAAGGCGGGAGGGCCTACAATGAGCAGTTCTTC.

This clonotype was seen many times. This chain uses TRBV12-3 or TRBV12-4 with TRBJ2-7, with D tentatively TRBD1 (6 bases). V dropped 7 bases and J dropped 3 bases, with 13 bases sitting between them. The CDR3 totals 13 residues. CDR3 protein: CASMRTDLYEQYF. DNA for the CDR3: TGTGCCAGCATGAGGACAGACCTCTACGAGCAGTACTTC.

CDR3 residues: CASSQIGGEFSYNEQFF. In DNA form, the CDR3 reads TGTGCCAGCAGCCAAATTGGGGGGGAGTTCTCCTACAATGAGCAGTTCTTC. The genes are TRBV14 and TRBJ2-1; 7 bases are a match to TRBD2. Germline values: CDR1 SGHDN, CDR2 FVKESK. V dropped 2 bases and J dropped 0; count of bases not matched to a gene: 7. CDR3 length: 17 amino acids.

The chain couples TRBV19 to TRBJ2-7; TRBD1 agrees at 8 bases. The CDR3 runs to 17 residues. From germline, CDR1 is LNHDA and CDR2 SQIVND (reference sequence). The junction had 19 bases not matched to a gene; V was cut back by 6 bases and J by 6 bases. The DNA for the CDR3 is TGTGCCAGTAGCTTCATCTCCGGGACAGGAACTTCGTGCGAGCAGTACTTC. Residues: CASSFISGTGTSCEQYF.

The sample holds many counts of this clonotype. The genes are TRBV19 and TRBJ2-7; no firm D call. CDR3 size: 15 residues. Trimming removed 6 bases from V and 2 bases from J, with 17 bases in between. CDR1 LNHDA and CDR2 SQIVND come from the germline V gene (reference sequence). CDR3 residues: CASRLWADATYEQYF. As DNA, the CDR3 is TGTGCCAGTAGGCTCTGGGCAGATGCGACCTACGAGCAGTACTTC.

On this clonotype itself: The junction and the germline gene differ at one end; a read error may be behind it. This chain links TRBV27 with TRBJ2-7, with 9 bases aligning to TRBD2. Per germline, CDR1 MNHEY and CDR2 SMNVEV (reference sequence). This CDR3 has 14 amino acids. The chain's CDR3 is CASSLLAGAYEQDF. The CDR3 DNA reads TGTGCCAGCAGTTTATTAGCGGGAGCTTACGAGCAGGACTTC.

This clonotype has at least ten counts. The rearrangement links TRBV29-1 to TRBJ1-1; possible D gene TRBD1, 6 bases. CDR3 length equals 12 residues. V lost 6 bases and J 4 bases, leaving 12 bases between the germline ends. Germline values: CDR1 SQVTM, CDR2 ANQGSEA. The CDR3 DNA reads as TGCAGCGTGATAGGACAGACCACTGAAGCTTTCTTT. Its protein is CSVIGQTTEAFF.

This clonotype has ten or more counts. This rearrangement joins TRBV6-5 to TRBJ2-1; D possibly matches TRBD1 or TRBD2 (5 bases each). There are 17 residues in the CDR3. The V gene's germline CDR1 is MNHEY and CDR2 SVGAGI. V was trimmed by 0 bases and J by 0 bases, leaving 12 bases between them. The CDR3 reads CASSYSGRRRSYNEQFF. CDR3 DNA sequence: TGTGCCAGCAGTTACTCGGGGCGGAGGCGCTCCTACAATGAGCAGTTCTTC.

This clonotype was counted at least ten times. This chain uses TRBV25-1 with TRBJ2-2; D is unclear. The CDR3 has 13 amino acids. V was clipped by 7 bases and J by 1 base, with 7 bases between them. Germline loops: CDR1 MGHDK, CDR2 SYGVNS. The CDR3 reads CASKAENTGELFF. The CDR3 DNA sequence: TGTGCCAGCAAGGCAGAGAACACCGGGGAGCTGTTTTTT. Full variable domain (outside the CDR3, taken from reference TRBV25-1 and TRBJ2-2): EADIYQTPRYLVIGTGKKITLECSQTMGHDKMYWYQQDPGMELHLIHYSYGVNSTEKGDLSSESTVSRIRTEHFPLTLESARPSHTSQYLCASKAENTGELFFGEGSRLTVL.

In regard to this clonotype: Given a much more abundant clone one base away, this may be a read error. The V gene is TRBV5-6, the J gene TRBJ1-4; D uncertain. There are 16 residues in the CDR3. Germline lookup yields CDR1 SGHDT and CDR2 YYEEEE. In DNA, the CDR3 is TGTGCCAGCGGCTTTGGACCGACGACACTTAATGAAAAACTGTTTTTT. Its translation: CASGFGPTTLNEKLFF. Drawing the rest from reference TRBV5-6 and TRBJ1-4, the complete variable domain is DAGVTQSPTHLIKTRGQQVTLRCSPKSGHDTVSWYQQALGQGPQFIFQYYEEEERQRGNFPDRFSGHQFPNYSSELNVNALLLGDSALYLCASGFGPTTLNEKLFFGSGTQLSVL.

In its sample, this clonotype was seen many times. The chain couples TRBV19 to TRBJ1-2; weak D call: TRBD1 (5 bases). Trimming removed 7 bases at V and 4 bases at J, with 10 bases between. Per the germline V gene, CDR1 is LNHDA and CDR2 is SQIVND (reference sequence). The CDR3 is made up of 12 amino acids. In nucleotides, the CDR3 is TGTGCCAGTAACCAGGGACTCTATGGCTACACCTTC. Encoded protein: CASNQGLYGYTF.